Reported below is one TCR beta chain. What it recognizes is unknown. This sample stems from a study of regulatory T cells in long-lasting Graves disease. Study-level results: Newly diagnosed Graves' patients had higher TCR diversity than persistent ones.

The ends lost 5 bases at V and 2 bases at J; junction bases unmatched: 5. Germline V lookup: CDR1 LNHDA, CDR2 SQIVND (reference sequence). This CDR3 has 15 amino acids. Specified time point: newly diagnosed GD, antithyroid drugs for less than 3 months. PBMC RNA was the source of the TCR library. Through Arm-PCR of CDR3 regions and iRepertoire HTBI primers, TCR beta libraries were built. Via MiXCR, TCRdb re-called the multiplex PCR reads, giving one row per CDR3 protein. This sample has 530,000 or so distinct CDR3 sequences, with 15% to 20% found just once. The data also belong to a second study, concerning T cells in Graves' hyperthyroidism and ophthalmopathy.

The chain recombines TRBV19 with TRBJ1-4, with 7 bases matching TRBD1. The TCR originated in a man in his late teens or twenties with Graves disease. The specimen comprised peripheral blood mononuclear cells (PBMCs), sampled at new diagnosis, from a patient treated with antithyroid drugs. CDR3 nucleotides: TGTGCCAGTAGTGCGACAGGGTTTACTAATGAAAAACTGTTTTTT. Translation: CASSATGFTNEKLFF.